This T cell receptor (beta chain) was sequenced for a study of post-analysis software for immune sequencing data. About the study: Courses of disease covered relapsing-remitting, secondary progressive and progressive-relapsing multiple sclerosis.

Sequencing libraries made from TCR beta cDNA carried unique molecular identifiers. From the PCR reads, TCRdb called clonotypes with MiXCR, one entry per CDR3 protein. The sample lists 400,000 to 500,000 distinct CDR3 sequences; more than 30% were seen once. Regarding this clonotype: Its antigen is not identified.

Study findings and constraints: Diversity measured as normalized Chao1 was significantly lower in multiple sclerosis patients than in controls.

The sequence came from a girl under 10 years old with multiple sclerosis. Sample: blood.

The CDR3: CASSLRPTYEQYF. The CDR3 nucleotides read TGCGCCAGCAGCTTAAGACCGACCTACGAGCAGTACTTC. The V call is TRBV5-1, the J call TRBJ2-7; unclear D gene. The CDR3 totals 13 residues. Germline V lookup: CDR1 SGHRS, CDR2 YFSETQ. V dropped 2 bases and J dropped 2 bases, with 8 bases sitting between them.